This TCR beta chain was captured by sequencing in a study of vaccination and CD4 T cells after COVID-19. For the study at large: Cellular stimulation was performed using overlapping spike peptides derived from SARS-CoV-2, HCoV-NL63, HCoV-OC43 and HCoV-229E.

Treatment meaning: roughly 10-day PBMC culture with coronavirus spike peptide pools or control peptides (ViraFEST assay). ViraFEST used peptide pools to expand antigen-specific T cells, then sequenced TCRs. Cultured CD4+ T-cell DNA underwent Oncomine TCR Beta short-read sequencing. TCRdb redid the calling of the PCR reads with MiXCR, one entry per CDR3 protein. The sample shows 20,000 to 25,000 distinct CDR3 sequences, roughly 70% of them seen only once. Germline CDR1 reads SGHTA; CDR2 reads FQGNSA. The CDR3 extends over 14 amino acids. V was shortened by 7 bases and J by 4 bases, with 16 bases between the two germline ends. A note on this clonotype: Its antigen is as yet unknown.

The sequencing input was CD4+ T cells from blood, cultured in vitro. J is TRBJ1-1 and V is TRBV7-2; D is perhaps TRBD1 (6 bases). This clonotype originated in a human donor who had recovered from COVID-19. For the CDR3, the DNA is TGTGCCAGCACCCCCGGGGGGCCGGGCACTGAAGCTTTCTTT. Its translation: CASTPGGPGTEAFF.